The 22 T cell receptor beta chains listed next were all sequenced from one sample in a study of post-analysis software for immune sequencing data. General study results and limits: There were roughly 5 TRBV segments more frequent in patients than controls, and TRBV5-6, TRBV5-1 and TRBV20-1 were among them.

No antigens are known for them. Prepared libraries of TCR beta cDNA carried unique molecular identifiers. One entry per CDR3 protein results from TCRdb running MiXCR on the PCR reads. Among hundreds of thousands of distinct CDR3 sequences listed, roughly 50% were seen once. The sample was blood. Receptor source: a girl aged 10 to 17 with multiple sclerosis.

This chain uses TRBV3-1 with TRBJ2-1; TRBD2 matches at 14 bases. The CDR3 loop spans 19 amino acids. Germline lookup yields CDR1 LGHDT and CDR2 YNNKEL (reference sequence). With 1 base clipped from V and 3 bases from J, the junction kept 8 bases outside the gene matches. This CDR3 is CASSQVWTSGGRDYNEQFF. The CDR3 coding sequence is TGTGCCAGCAGCCAAGTATGGACTAGCGGGGGGAGAGACTACAATGAGCAGTTCTTC.

The V and J genes are TRBV12-3 or TRBV12-4 and TRBJ2-5; 13 positions match TRBD2. The CDR3 has 16 residues. Trimming cost V 1 base and J 4 bases; bases outside gene matches: 3. The CDR3 loop reads CASSLGLAGGTETQYF. The CDR3 nucleotides read TGTGCCAGCAGTTTAGGACTAGCGGGGGGTACAGAGACCCAGTACTTC.

Details on this clonotype: Germline is not matched at one junction end, which may reflect a read error. The DNA for the CDR3 is TGTGCCAGCAGCCAAGGGGAGTACACTGAGCAGTTCTTC. Translating it yields CASSQGEYTEQFF. The gene calls are TRBV3-1 and TRBJ2-1; D may be TRBD2 (5 bases). CDR3 length equals 13 residues. CDR1 LGHDT and CDR2 YNNKEL come from the germline V gene (reference sequence).

This clonotype has just a few counts. V usage is TRBV6-1 and J usage is TRBJ2-1, with no clear D. Germline V lookup: CDR1 MNHNS, CDR2 SASEGT. The CDR3 consists of 11 residues. V lost 3 bases to trimming and J lost 7 bases, with 4 bases between them. DNA of the CDR3: TGTGCCAGCAGTGACCAAAATGAGCAGTTCTTC. Its protein is CASSDQNEQFF.

The V call is TRBV20-1, the J call TRBJ2-1; 7 nucleotides line up with TRBD2. Germline values: CDR1 DFQATT, CDR2 SNEGSKA (reference sequence). CDR3 size: 13 residues. J gave up 7 bases and V 7 bases, and 10 bases lay outside the gene matches. The CDR3 sequence: CSGRAGVLNEQFF. As DNA, the CDR3 is TGCAGTGGCAGGGCGGGGGTTCTGAATGAGCAGTTCTTC.

J is TRBJ2-1 and V is TRBV6-5; the match to TRBD2 covers 11 bases. The CDR3 has 18 amino acids. Germline CDR1 reads MNHEY; CDR2 reads SVGAGI. V shed 2 bases, J shed 1 base, and the junction held 7 bases outside the gene matches. This CDR3 reads CASSYTRTSGFSYNEQFF. In DNA form, the CDR3 reads TGTGCCAGCAGTTACACCAGGACTAGCGGGTTTTCCTACAATGAGCAGTTCTTC.

This sequence joins TRBV20-1 and TRBJ1-6, with D perhaps matching TRBD1 (5 bases). The CDR3 contains 15 residues. Germline V gene data show CDR1 as DFQATT and CDR2 as SNEGSKA (reference sequence). V lost 3 bases and J lost 7, with 16 bases in between. The CDR3 is CSASVGRPWNSPLHF. As DNA, the CDR3 is TGCAGTGCTAGTGTGGGACGGCCTTGGAATTCACCCCTCCACTTT.

This clonotype was seen just once. CDR3 sequence: CSVTSTGGWYNEQFF. The CDR3, as DNA: TGCAGCGTTACTTCTACCGGGGGATGGTACAATGAGCAGTTCTTC. This chain connects TRBV29-1 to TRBJ2-1, with TRBD2 as a possible D gene (6 bases). This CDR3 is 15 amino acids long. CDR1 and CDR2 (germline): SQVTM, ANQGSEA. Trimming removed 5 bases from V and 4 bases from J, with 18 bases in between.

The chain is built from TRBV20-1 and TRBJ1-4; unclear D gene. CDR1 and CDR2 (germline): DFQATT, SNEGSKA (reference sequence). Deletions cut 0 bases from V and 0 bases from J, with 8 bases between. The CDR3 extends over 15 amino acids. The DNA for the CDR3 is TGCAGTGCTAGAGATCCGGGAGCAACTAATGAAAAACTGTTTTTT. Translation: CSARDPGATNEKLFF.

This chain links TRBV6-6 with TRBJ2-4, with 12 bases identical to TRBD1. The CDR3 runs to 13 residues. V lost 6 bases, J lost 12 bases, and 6 bases stayed unmatched. From germline, CDR1 is MNHNY and CDR2 SVGAGI (reference sequence). The CDR3 protein is CASSPGQGAGQYF. The CDR3 coding sequence is TGTGCCAGCAGCCCGGGACAGGGGGCTGGTCAGTACTTC.

Only a few counts were recorded for this clonotype. This chain links TRBV7-8 with TRBJ2-3, with 9 bases fitting TRBD2. The CDR3 sequence is 18 residues long. CDR1 SGHVS and CDR2 FQNEAQ come from the germline V gene. Losses at the gene ends were 5 bases for V and 5 bases for J; bases not matched to a gene: 17. As DNA, the CDR3 is TGTGCCAGCAGCCCCCCAGCGGGGGGATACAATCGTGGAGATACGCAGTATTTT. This translates into CASSPPAGGYNRGDTQYF.

This clonotype was counted a few times. The genes are TRBV3-1 and TRBJ2-7; D remains ambiguous. The germline V and J ends were trimmed by 9 bases and 0 bases, with 9 bases remaining between them. The CDR3 contains 12 residues. CDR1 and CDR2 (germline): LGHDT, YNNKEL (reference sequence). In DNA, the CDR3 is TGTGCCAGTGACGCCCTCTCCTACGAGCAGTACTTC. Protein product: CASDALSYEQYF.

CDR3 DNA sequence: TGCGCCAGCAGCACGGTAGCTACGGACGAGCAGTACTTC. Its translation: CASSTVATDEQYF. The chain recombines TRBV5-1 with TRBJ2-5; D ambiguous. The DNA end favors TRBJ2-7, so the J call may be wrong. The CDR3 loop spans 13 amino acids. Germline CDR1 and CDR2: SGHRS and YFSETQ.

This clonotype was recorded once. The chain uses TRBV5-5 and TRBJ1-2; 7 bases fit TRBD1. The germline V gene has CDR1 SGHKS and CDR2 YYEKEE (reference sequence). V gave up 2 bases and J gave up 1 base; unmatched junction bases: 2. This CDR3 spans 14 amino acids. The CDR3, as DNA: TGTGCCAGCAGCTTCACAGGGGATAACTATGGCTACACCTTC. Translated: CASSFTGDNYGYTF.

The chain combines TRBV10-3 with TRBJ2-3, with D unclear. V lost 1 base and J lost 6, with 5 bases in between. The CDR3 spans 12 residues. The germline V gene has CDR1 ENHRY and CDR2 SYGVKD. CDR3 sequence: CAISEFRDTQYF. In nucleotides, the CDR3 is TGTGCCATCAGTGAGTTTAGGGATACGCAGTATTTT.

The rearrangement links TRBV2 to TRBJ1-2; tentatively, D is TRBD1 (5 bases). The V gene's germline CDR1 is SNHLY and CDR2 FYNNEI. V was clipped by 7 bases and J by 3 bases, with 9 bases between them. This CDR3 contains 12 residues. CDR3 in DNA: TGTGCCAGCAACAGGAACGACTATGGCTACACCTTC. This encodes CASNRNDYGYTF.

This chain connects TRBV6-5 to TRBJ2-3; D gene unclear. The CDR3 spans 14 residues. V was pared by 5 bases and J by 6 bases, with 15 bases between. CDR1 is MNHEY and CDR2 is SVGAGI in the germline V gene. The CDR3 loop reads CASSLTTPADTQYF. CDR3 nucleotide sequence: TGTGCCAGCAGTCTTACTACCCCCGCGGATACGCAGTATTTT.

The chain couples TRBV20-1 to TRBJ2-1, with D perhaps given as TRBD1 or TRBD2 (5 bases each). Germline V lookup: CDR1 DFQATT, CDR2 SNEGSKA (reference sequence). The CDR3 has 15 residues. The V end lost 2 bases, the J end lost 3 bases, and 14 bases lay between the germline ends. As DNA, the CDR3 is TGCAGTGCTAGACCATCACGTGGGGGCTACAATGAGCAGTTCTTC. This translates into CSARPSRGGYNEQFF.

The rearrangement joins TRBV5-4 to TRBJ2-7; TRBD2 matches at 16 bases. The V gene's germline CDR1 is SGHNT and CDR2 YYREEE (reference sequence). The CDR3 runs 20 residues. V trimming: 0 bases; J trimming: 2 bases; junction bases outside the gene matches: 11. CDR3 sequence: CASSLEGQGLAGGPAYEQYF. Here the CDR3 DNA reads TGTGCCAGCAGCTTGGAGGGACAGGGACTAGCGGGAGGGCCAGCCTACGAGCAGTACTTC.

This clonotype was detected only a few times. The V gene is TRBV5-1, the J gene TRBJ1-2; tentatively, D is TRBD1 (6 bases). Trimming removed 0 bases from V and 6 bases from J, with 12 bases in between. The CDR3 has 14 residues. Germline CDR1 and CDR2: SGHRS and YFSETQ. CDR3 loop: CASSLEAQGNGYTF. As DNA, the CDR3 is TGCGCCAGCAGCTTGGAGGCTCAGGGGAATGGCTACACCTTC.

The rearrangement uses TRBV6-5 and TRBJ2-1; 10 bases match TRBD2. From germline, CDR1 is MNHEY and CDR2 SVGAGI. CDR3 length equals 16 residues. The V gene end was trimmed by 6 bases and the J gene end by 0 bases; junction bases not matched to a gene: 5. The CDR3 loop reads CASSDASGGSYNEQFF. The CDR3, as DNA: TGTGCCAGCAGCGATGCTAGCGGGGGCTCCTACAATGAGCAGTTCTTC.

Many counts were recorded for this clonotype. This chain connects TRBV6-6 to TRBJ1-2; 7 nucleotides agree with TRBD1. CDR1 and CDR2 from the germline V gene are MNHNY and SVGAGI (reference sequence). V trimming: 6 bases; J trimming: 4 bases; junction bases outside the gene matches: 8. CDR3 size: 14 residues. This chain's CDR3 is CASRPQGSGYGYTF. The CDR3 coding sequence is TGTGCCAGCAGACCACAGGGGAGTGGCTATGGCTACACCTTC.